Each of the 25 T cell receptor beta chains below was sequenced from the same sample in a study of beta chain features in type 1 diabetes. What was sequenced were expressed TCRB transcripts, since all of the isolated RNA had been reverse transcribed. Sequencing was performed with immunoSEQ multiplex PCR; in TCRdb, only in-frame clones are kept and a portion is missing. Of 200,000 to 300,000 clones in the sample, 14% were seen once. The sample taken for sequencing was naive CD4+ T cells from blood. These receptors were collected from a middle-aged woman in good health.

The CDR3 region is CASSLPPRVDEQFF. CDR3 coding DNA: TGTGCCAGCAGCTTACCCCCCCGCGTGGATGAGCAGTTCTTC. This chain connects TRBV7-8 to TRBJ2-1; D call uncertain. Trimming shortened V by 2 bases and J by 8 bases, and 13 bases separated the two germline ends. CDR1 and CDR2 from the germline V gene are SGHVS and FQNEAQ. The CDR3 loop spans 14 amino acids.

The chain links TRBV12-5 to TRBJ1-1; no definite D call. Trimming took 6 bases from V and 0 from J, leaving 17 bases between them. The CDR3 has 16 amino acids. From germline, CDR1 is LGHNT and CDR2 FRNRAP. DNA for the CDR3: TGTGCTAGTGGCCCCCCAAACCCGGGGTTGAACACTGAAGCTTTCTTT. This translates into CASGPPNPGLNTEAFF.

The chain uses TRBV13 and TRBJ1-6; D gene unclear. Germline assignment: CDR1 PRHDT and CDR2 FYEKMQ (reference sequence). The CDR3 loop spans 18 amino acids. The V end was cut by 4 bases, the J end by 0 bases, with 16 bases between. The CDR3 DNA reads as TGTGCCAGCAGCTCCCTGGTTGACAAGAGCTCCTATAATTCACCCCTCCACTTT. Protein: CASSSLVDKSSYNSPLHF.

The chain links TRBV6-1 to TRBJ2-7; 7 bases fit TRBD1. Per germline, CDR1 MNHNS and CDR2 SASEGT. Trimming removed 5 bases from V and 5 bases from J; junction bases left unmatched: 6. The CDR3 consists of 13 residues. The CDR3 sequence: CASSRDRDNEQYF. CDR3 in DNA: TGTGCCAGCAGTCGCGACAGGGACAACGAGCAGTACTTC.

This clone turned up a few times. CDR3 sequence (DNA): TGTGCCAGCAGCTTATGGGAAGGGGGACAGGGGGTCTACGAGCAGTACTTC. Translating it yields CASSLWEGGQGVYEQYF. The J gene is TRBJ2-7, the V gene TRBV13, with 11 bases aligning to TRBD1. V trimming: 2 bases; J trimming: 3 bases; junction bases outside the gene matches: 9. The CDR3 is made up of 17 amino acids. CDR1 and CDR2 from the germline V gene are PRHDT and FYEKMQ (reference sequence).

This sequence joins TRBV11-2 and TRBJ2-4; D is ambiguous. The CDR3 sequence is 12 residues long. Germline V gene data show CDR1 as SGHAT and CDR2 as FQNNGV. The V gene lost 5 bases and the J gene lost 11 bases, with 13 bases spanning the gap. The CDR3 loop is CASSLSGTLQYF. CDR3 bases: TGTGCCAGCAGCCTAAGTGGTACGCTTCAGTACTTC.

The gene calls are TRBV7-8 and TRBJ1-1, with D maybe TRBD1 (5 bases). The CDR3 has 16 amino acids. Germline CDR1 reads SGHVS; CDR2 reads FQNEAQ. V was pared by 4 bases and J by 1 base, with 16 bases between. The CDR3 bases are TGTGCCAGCAGCTCAATCCCCGAGGACACGAACACTGAAGCTTTCTTT. It encodes CASSSIPEDTNTEAFF. Full variable domain (remainder filled in from reference TRBV7-8 and TRBJ1-1): GAGVSQSPRYKVAKRGQDVALRCDPISGHVSLFWYQQALGQGPEFLTYFQNEAQLDKSGLPSDRFFAERPEGSVSTLKIQRTQQEDSAVYLCASSSIPEDTNTEAFFGQGTRLTVV.

The genes are TRBV27 and TRBJ1-2, with a tentative D call TRBD1 (6 bases). The CDR3 covers 14 residues. V was trimmed by 7 bases and J by 5 bases, leaving 17 bases between them. Germline-derived CDR1 and CDR2 are MNHEY and SMNVEV (reference sequence). The CDR3 is CASTSLGGWYGYTF. As DNA, the CDR3 is TGTGCCAGCACCTCATTAGGGGGTTGGTATGGCTACACCTTC.

The table lists this clone with a few counts. The CDR3 nucleotides are TGCGCCAGCAGCTTGAGCTTCCAAGAGACCCAGTACTTC. Translating gives CASSLSFQETQYF. The rearrangement links TRBV5-1 to TRBJ2-5; D ambiguous. Germline V gene sequence: CDR1 SGHRS, CDR2 YFSETQ. The CDR3 loop spans 13 amino acids. Deletions cut 1 base from V and 1 base from J, with 5 bases between.

This clone has just a few counts. V is TRBV21-1 and J is TRBJ1-5; TRBD1, as called in the table, went unchecked against the DNA. TRBV21-1 is termed a pseudogene. This CDR3 comprises 18 residues. DNA of the CDR3: TGTGCCAGCAGTAGAGACAAGAGACAGATCTATAGCAATCAGCCCCAGCATTTT. Its translation is CASSRDKRQIYSNQPQHF.

On this clone itself: The same CDR3 is also encoded by other DNA sequences in this sample. The rearrangement links TRBV2 to TRBJ2-1; 9 bases fit TRBD2. CDR1 is SNHLY and CDR2 is FYNNEI in the germline V gene. The CDR3 consists of 14 residues. Trimming cost V 3 bases and J 3 bases; bases outside gene matches: 0. CDR3 amino acids: CASSERGGYNEQFF. The CDR3 region has the DNA TGTGCCAGCAGTGAGCGGGGGGGCTACAATGAGCAGTTCTTC.

This clone was seen a few times. The rearrangement links TRBV6-1 to TRBJ2-1, with D perhaps matching TRBD1 (5 bases). Per germline, CDR1 MNHNS and CDR2 SASEGT. The CDR3 length is 11 residues. Trimming shortened V by 5 bases and J by 11 bases, and 10 bases separated the two germline ends. DNA of the CDR3: TGTGCCAGCAGTACTCCAGGGAAGCAGTTCTTC. Protein product: CASSTPGKQFF.

The rearrangement joins TRBV25-1 to TRBJ2-5, with 7 bases identical to TRBD1. Losses at the gene ends were 6 bases for V and 0 bases for J; bases not matched to a gene: 10. The germline gives CDR1 MGHDK, CDR2 SYGVNS. The CDR3 totals 16 residues. The CDR3 DNA is TGTGCCAGCAGCGCTCGGGGCAGGGGGAACCAAGAGACCCAGTACTTC. This encodes CASSARGRGNQETQYF.

This chain uses TRBV7-2 with TRBJ1-6; weak D call: TRBD1 (5 bases). Germline loops: CDR1 SGHTA, CDR2 FQGNSA. This CDR3 is built from 14 residues. With 5 bases removed from V and 10 bases from J, the gap between germline ends came to 15 bases. CDR3 sequence reads: CASSDGQGASPLHF. The CDR3 nucleotides read TGTGCCAGCAGCGATGGTCAGGGTGCGTCACCCCTCCACTTT.

The chain joins TRBV15 to TRBJ1-6; tentative D call: TRBD1 (6 bases). The CDR3 runs to 13 residues. V lost 1 base, J lost 14 bases, and 12 bases lay in between. From germline, CDR1 is LNHNV and CDR2 YYDKDF (reference sequence). CDR3 region: CATSRVSGVALHF. The DNA for the CDR3 is TGTGCCACCAGCAGAGTATCAGGGGTGGCCCTCCACTTT.

This clone was seen a few times. This chain uses TRBV19 with TRBJ1-4, with D perhaps TRBD1 (6 bases). The germline CDR1 and CDR2 sequences are LNHDA and SQIVND (reference sequence). The CDR3 runs to 13 residues. Trimming shortened V by 4 bases and J by 7 bases, and 10 bases separated the two germline ends. The CDR3 sequence is CASSRTGSEKLFF. The DNA for the CDR3 is TGTGCCAGTAGTAGAACAGGGTCTGAAAAACTGTTTTTT.

This chain uses TRBV5-6 with TRBJ2-1; 8 bases align to TRBD2. Germline CDR1 is SGHDT and CDR2 is YYEEEE. CDR3 size: 16 residues. V trimming: 4 bases; J trimming: 7 bases; junction bases outside the gene matches: 13. The chain's CDR3 is CASSTYGGVSWNEQFF. CDR3 DNA sequence: TGTGCCAGCAGCACGTACGGGGGGGTCTCGTGGAATGAGCAGTTCTTC.

The genes are TRBV28 and TRBJ2-5; the D gene is possibly TRBD2 (6 bases). V was clipped by 6 bases and J by 3 bases, with 11 bases between them. This CDR3 is built from 13 residues. Germline lookup yields CDR1 MDHEN and CDR2 SYDVKM. CDR3 coding DNA: TGTGCCAGCAGACTTGCGGGAAAAGAGACCCAGTACTTC. It encodes CASRLAGKETQYF.

There are a few counts of this clone. This chain links TRBV18 with TRBJ1-1, with 7 bases identical to TRBD1. CDR3 length: 16 amino acids. The V and J ends lost 3 bases and 1 base, in that order; junction bases with no gene match: 8. CDR1 is KGHSH and CDR2 is LQKENI in the germline V gene. CDR3 sequence (DNA): TGTGCCAGCTCACCCCAGGGGGGACCCCAGAACACTGAAGCTTTCTTT. This translates into CASSPQGGPQNTEAFF.

The rearrangement joins TRBV2 to TRBJ2-2, with 8 nucleotides matching TRBD2. This CDR3 is built from 16 residues. After removal of 7 bases from V and 3 bases from J, the junction contained 10 bases not matched to a gene. The germline V gene has CDR1 SNHLY and CDR2 FYNNEI. In nucleotides, the CDR3 is TGTGCCAGCAAGGGGATGGCGGGGGGACACACCGGGGAGCTGTTTTTT. Protein product: CASKGMAGGHTGELFF.

This clone has a handful of counts. This chain connects TRBV2 to TRBJ1-5; 7 bases line up with TRBD1. CDR1 SNHLY and CDR2 FYNNEI come from the germline V gene. CDR3 size: 15 residues. The V segment lost 4 bases and the J segment 1 base; nucleotides outside the gene matches: 4. In DNA form, the CDR3 reads TGTGCCAGCAGTGGGGGACAGCTCAGCAATCAGCCCCAGCATTTT. Encoded protein: CASSGGQLSNQPQHF.

This clone was recorded a few times. V and J are TRBV19 and TRBJ2-2, with D perhaps matching TRBD2 (6 bases). V was trimmed by 5 bases and J by 6 bases, leaving 19 bases between them. The CDR3 is 16 residues long. Germline CDR1 reads LNHDA; CDR2 reads SQIVND (reference sequence). The CDR3 DNA reads as TGTGCCAGTAGTCCTTTTAATCCTAGCGTGGCCGGGGAGCTGTTTTTT. This encodes CASSPFNPSVAGELFF.

This clone was recorded a few times. The chain carries TRBV4-1 and TRBJ2-7; TRBD1 is a possible D gene (6 bases). The ends were cut back, 4 bases at V and 0 bases at J, with 10 bases in the middle. The CDR3 runs to 14 residues. Per germline, CDR1 MGHRA and CDR2 YSYEKL. CDR3 amino acids: CASSPNRDSYEQYF. For the CDR3, the DNA is TGCGCCAGCAGCCCGAACAGGGACTCCTACGAGCAGTACTTC.

There are a few counts of this clone. The rearrangement joins TRBV7-9 to TRBJ2-3; the D is unclear. Germline values: CDR1 SEHNR, CDR2 FQNEAQ (reference sequence). The CDR3 totals 12 residues. V was shortened by 2 bases and J by 5 bases, with 5 bases between the two germline ends. The CDR3 loop is CASSLQEDTQYF. CDR3 DNA: TGTGCCAGCAGCTTACAGGAAGATACGCAGTATTTT.

This clone was picked up a small number of times. The chain is built from TRBV11-2 and TRBJ1-2; 7 bases line up with TRBD1. The germline CDR1 and CDR2 sequences are SGHAT and FQNNGV. J lost 5 bases, V lost 6 bases, and 12 bases had no gene match. This CDR3 contains 15 residues. The CDR3 region is CASSPALTGLYGYTF. DNA of the CDR3: TGTGCCAGCAGTCCAGCCCTGACAGGGTTATATGGCTACACCTTC.